The entry below gives a single T cell receptor (beta chain) sequence along with its context. This receptor's antigen is unknown. Base qualities are not at hand, and no much larger clone is one base apart. At one collaborating source in Seattle, patients were enrolled during active infection and were followed longitudinally through the course of disease. Whole blood was collected in K2EDTA tubes by collaborating institutions according to the institutions' own protocols. For TCRbeta analysis, collaborators shipped samples in one of three forms: frozen whole blood, isolated PBMCs, or DNA extracted from either of those sample types. These data come from a study of blood T cell repertoires in COVID-19 (TCRdb year 2020). About the study as a whole: The collaborator samples originated in the United States, Italy and Spain and spanned the acute and convalescent phases of COVID-19. A de-identified subject ID, COVID-19 status, age in years and sex were almost always included in the sample metadata. Subjects who had been exposed to COVID-19, were actively infected with it, or had recovered from it provided the deeply sampled blood TCRbeta repertoires that made up the dataset. The repertoires were released in a freely available public database intended as a resource for research on the immune response to SARS-CoV-2. The material from the prospective study consisted of cDNA or gDNA derived from T cells, B-cell-depleted T cells, or PBMCs. Where HLA class I and class II types were available, the types were taken from metadata supplied by the sample provider, not from assay-based typing. The samples were drawn from the first 160 participants of the ongoing ImmuneRACE study and from roughly 1,300 subjects provided by 6 global collaborators. Overall study results and their limits: Clinical and demographic metadata were provided uncurated, with the amount varying by source and participant.

The CDR3 goes from the cysteine to the phenylalanine over 13 residues. CDR3 DNA is the only sequence kept; it has 39 bases, read in frame from the first base. V is shortened by 6 bases, J by 3 bases, and the region joining them spans 9 bases. CDR1 MNHEY and CDR2 SVGAGI were looked up in the germline V gene. The immunoSEQ Assay, a bias-controlled multiplex PCR, was used to amplify TCRbeta CDR3 regions from genomic DNA. The paper's data handling went like this. The number of nucleated cells in each sample was estimated by amplification of reference gene primers within the assay. To quantify the absolute abundance of each unique TCRbeta CDR3 rearrangement, sequence reads were collapsed and filtered. For each sample, productive Simpson clonality was calculated as the square root of Simpson's diversity index over productive rearrangements. TCRdb's version of the immuneACCESS table is confined to in-frame rearrangements and falls short of the full clone set. An unresolved V gene accounts for under half of the shortfall where checked; the remainder is of unknown origin. For V, J and clone size, that table is used; D and trimming come from the DNA. This sample holds a few hundred thousand clones; over 80% were observed only once. 9.5% to 13% of the sample rests with the top ten.

This chain joins TRBV6-5 to TRBJ2-1, and the D gene may be TRBD1, 6 bases matching. The sample was peripheral blood. This TCR was recovered from a woman in her seventies with COVID-19, enrolled during active disease. The DNA is TGTGCCAGCAGGCGGACAGTCTACAATGAGCAGTTCTTC. It is translated as CASRRTVYNEQFF.